Listed below are T cell receptor beta chains from one sample, sequenced in a study of blood T cell repertoires in COVID-19. Repertoires were generated with immunoSEQ multiplex PCR, while TCRdb's copy carries only in-frame clones and drops some. The sample lists roughly 180,000 clones, 82% seen once, with about 10% in the top ten. Sequencing was done on a sample of PBMCs or T cells enriched from blood (not recorded which). Receptors were obtained from a man aged 50-60 years who had recovered from COVID-19. CDR3s include the opening cysteine and the closing phenylalanine or tryptophan.

v_gene: TRBV10-3
len: 13
CDR3aa: CAISVAGNTEAFF

v_gene: TRBV6-5
len: 13
CDR3aa: CASTESVSYEQYF

v_gene: TRBV19
len: 16
CDR3aa: CASSIMQATGSAEQYF

v_gene: TRBV21-1
len: 15
CDR3aa: CATVDRGTYNSPLHF

v_gene: TRBV27
len: 16
CDR3aa: CASSFGGAGASDTQYF

v_gene: TRBV5-4
len: 13
CDR3aa: CASSTVSYNEQFF

v_gene: TRBV3-1/TRBV3-2
len: 15
CDR3aa: CASSQGLQGKQPQHF

v_gene: TRBV10-3
len: 16
CDR3aa: CAISESGLAGGYTQYF

v_gene: TRBV28
len: 14
CDR3aa: CASSPDRNPYGYTF

v_gene: TRBV7-8
len: 18
CDR3aa: CASSLAALAGARSDEQYF

v_gene: TRBV6-1
len: 14
CDR3aa: CASTRGDRAEEQYF

v_gene: TRBV28
len: 15
CDR3aa: CASSSIRDRGYEQYF

v_gene: TRBV12-2
len: 18
CDR3aa: CASRSPGRGGGRWEKLFF

v_gene: TRBV7-2
len: 13
CDR3aa: CASSGNDRGIAFF

v_gene: TRBV5-1
len: 16
CDR3aa: CASKLRRGSSYNEQFF

v_gene: TRBV28
len: 12
CDR3aa: CASRTGKDTQYF